This T cell receptor (beta chain) was obtained from a study of T cells in Graves' hyperthyroidism and ophthalmopathy. For this clonotype: The antigen is not known.

Researchers took RNA transcripts and amplified the TCR beta CDR3 regions from them. TCR CDR3 regions were first amplified by RT-PCR with HTBI primers. A single record per CDR3 protein comes from TCRdb applying MiXCR to the multiplex PCR reads. The sample contains some 570,000 distinct CDR3 sequences, over 12% of which appear only once. Points from the study as a whole: The model forecast ophthalmopathy, anticipating it by a median roughly 6 months before onset.

Duration under 3 months, a NOSPECS grade of at least 4, and a Clinical Activity Score of at least 3 characterized the ophthalmopathy patients. An approximately 9.4 ml volume of fresh peripheral blood provided the PBMCs. This CDR3 is built from 17 residues. Trimming stripped 1 base from V and 4 bases from J, with 19 bases between. Germline V lookup: CDR1 LGHNA, CDR2 YSLEER. The specimen was blood. The source is a woman aged 18-29 years with Graves' ophthalmopathy. V usage is TRBV4-3 and J usage is TRBJ1-2, with a weak D call TRBD1 (6 bases). The CDR3 DNA reads as TGCGCCAGCAGCCAAGGCCCCGGCGGGACGACAGGCTATGGCTACACCTTC. This encodes CASSQGPGGTTGYGYTF.